This T cell receptor (beta chain) was identified during a study of T-cell reconstitution after alpha-beta-depleted transplantation in children (dated by TCRdb to the mid-2010s). Looking at the study overall: T-cell immune reconstitution after TCRalphabeta/CD19-depleted allogeneic hematopoietic cell transplantation in children was quantitatively tracked in the study by means of TCR repertoire profiling.

The CDR3 runs 13 amino acids, cysteine and phenylalanine included. The DNA shown is the 39-base CDR3, in frame from base 1. Sequences KGHSH (CDR1) and LQKENI (CDR2) are obtained from the germline V gene. V and J are truncated by 0 bases and 0 bases respectively, leaving an intervening sequence of 0 bases. The method was PCR. These reads were obtained on an Illumina HiSeq 2500. TCR libraries were prepared with molecular barcoding, using unique molecular identifiers to normalize TCRbeta repertoire quantification. In-frame beta chains were kept once TCRdb had trimmed the public reads at Q25 with fastp and called clones with MiXCR. Records with the same CDR3 protein are collapsed into one entry carrying the most frequent genes and DNA. Present in this sample are more than 400,000 distinct CDR3 sequences, 43% of which were seen just once. The ten largest clones add up to 27% of the sample. Regarding this clonotype: Its antigen is currently not known. Base qualities are not recorded, but no much larger clone differs from it by a single base.

The treatment or condition tag for this specimen amounts to: allogeneic hematopoietic cell transplantation with graft depleted of TCRalphabeta T cells and CD19 B cells. The children who served as transplant recipients had been given grafts of TCRalphabeta/CD19-depleted allogeneic hematopoietic cells. General study outcomes and caveats: The frequencies of hyperexpanded clones fell over the following months, and after one year, T-cell counts and TCRbeta diversity were mostly attributed to newly produced T cells. Apparently early alphabetaT-cell count recovery about two months after transplant reportedly relied on only several hundred rapidly expanded clones derived from non-depleted graft cells. In some patients, the high TCRbeta diversity seen at day 60 was put down to recipient T cells and intrathymic progenitors that had survived conditioning.

The source of this sequence is a girl aged 2 to 10 with aplastic anemia, due to receive a stem cell transplant. The sequences come from PBMCs, collected before TCRalphabeta/CD19-depleted stem cell transplant. The sequence links TRBV18 to TRBJ1-3; confidence is insufficient to name the D gene. The CDR3: CASSPPSGNTIYF. The sequenced DNA: TGTGCCAGCTCACCACCCTCTGGAAACACCATATATTTT.